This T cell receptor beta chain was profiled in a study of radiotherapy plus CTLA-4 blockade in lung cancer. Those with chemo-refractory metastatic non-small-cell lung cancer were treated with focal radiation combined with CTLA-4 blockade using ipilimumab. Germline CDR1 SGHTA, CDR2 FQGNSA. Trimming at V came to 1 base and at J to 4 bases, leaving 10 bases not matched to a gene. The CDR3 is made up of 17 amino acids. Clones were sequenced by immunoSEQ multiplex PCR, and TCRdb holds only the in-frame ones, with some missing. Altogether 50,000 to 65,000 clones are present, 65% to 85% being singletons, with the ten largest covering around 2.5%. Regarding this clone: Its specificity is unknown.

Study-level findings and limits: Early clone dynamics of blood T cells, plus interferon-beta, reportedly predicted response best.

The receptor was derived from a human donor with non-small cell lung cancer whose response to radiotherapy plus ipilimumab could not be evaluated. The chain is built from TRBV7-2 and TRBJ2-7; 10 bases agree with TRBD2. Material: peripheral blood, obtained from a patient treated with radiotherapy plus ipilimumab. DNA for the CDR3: TGTGCCAGCAGCTTAGGTCTTTCTAGCGGGAGTCTTTACGAGCAGTACTTC. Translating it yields CASSLGLSSGSLYEQYF.